This T cell receptor beta chain was documented in a study of T cell responses to AZD1222 COVID-19 vaccine. Study-level information: Timing groups of about 4 and about 12 weeks for second doses were pooled. Study outcomes and limitations: Spike-specific TCRs gained breadth and depth after people received two AZD1222 doses. In all cases, repertoires were sampled only after the peak T cell response. Donors were largely white British and mainly female; clonal diversity was possibly underestimated.

This clone was counted a few times. Its antigen is as yet unknown. Method: immunoSEQ multiplex PCR; TCRdb's copy keeps in-frame clones and lacks some. The sample carries roughly 120,000 clones, 88% recorded once. The input for sequencing was peripheral blood, taken on day 0 of AZD1222 vaccination. The TCR sequence derives from an adult in good health.

CDR3 protein: CASSSRTMNTEAFF. The CDR3 bases are TGTGCCAGCAGTTCGCGGACCATGAACACTGAAGCTTTCTTT. The V gene is TRBV6-5, the J gene TRBJ1-1; D is uncertain. The length of the CDR3 is 14 residues. Per germline, CDR1 MNHEY and CDR2 SVGAGI. Trimming cost V 4 bases and J 0 bases, with 9 bases left between them.